This T cell receptor beta chain was sequenced during a study of blood T cell repertoires in COVID-19. V lost 1 base to trimming and J lost 0 bases; unmatched junction nucleotides: 4. Looked up from germline, CDR1 is GTSNPN and CDR2 is SVGIG (reference sequence). The CDR3 totals 15 residues. Produced via immunoSEQ multiplex PCR; TCRdb's table is partial and in-frame only. The repertoire holds some 200,000 clones, with 65% to 90% as singletons. The source material was peripheral blood. The clonotype was recovered from a woman aged 70 to 79 with COVID-19, enrolled during active disease. This rearrangement joins TRBV30 to TRBJ1-2; 8 positions match TRBD1. For the CDR3, the DNA is TGTGCCTGGAGTGAAGGACAGGGTGCTAACTATGGCTACACCTTC. This codes for CAWSEGQGANYGYTF.